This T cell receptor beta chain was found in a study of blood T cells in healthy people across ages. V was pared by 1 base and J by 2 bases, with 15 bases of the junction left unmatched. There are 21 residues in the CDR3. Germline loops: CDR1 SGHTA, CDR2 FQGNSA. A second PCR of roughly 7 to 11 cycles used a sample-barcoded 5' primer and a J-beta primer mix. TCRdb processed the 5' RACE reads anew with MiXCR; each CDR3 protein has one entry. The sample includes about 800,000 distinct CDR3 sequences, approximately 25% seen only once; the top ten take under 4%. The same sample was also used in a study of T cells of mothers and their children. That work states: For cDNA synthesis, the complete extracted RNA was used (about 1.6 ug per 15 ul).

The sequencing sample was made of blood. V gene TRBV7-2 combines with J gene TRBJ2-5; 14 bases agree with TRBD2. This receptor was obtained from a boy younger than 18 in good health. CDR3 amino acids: CASSLVGGLAGGPTKQETQYF. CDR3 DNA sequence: TGTGCCAGCAGCTTAGTAGGAGGACTAGCGGGAGGCCCAACCAAACAAGAGACCCAGTACTTC.